This is a list of T cell receptor beta chains from one sample in a study of blood T cell repertoires in COVID-19. Generated by immunoSEQ multiplex PCR, the TCRdb table keeps only in-frame clones and is missing some. The data contain 200,000 to 250,000 clones, around 90% of them seen just once; the ten biggest clones take up more than 10%. Input material: peripheral blood. Receptor source: a woman aged 18-29 years who had recovered from COVID-19. Each CDR3 is given with its conserved first and last residue. Fields, in order: CDR3 DNA, CDR3 protein, D gene, V gene, J gene, clone size. The D gene is left open where the match is weak. Clone size, where shown, is once, few, many, or a class for clones that have expanded.

TGTGCCTGGACTTCCCAGACAGGGCTCCCCACAGATACGCAGTATTTT	CAWTSQTGLPTDTQYF	TRBD1	TRBV30	TRBJ2-3	-
TGTGCCAGCAGTGAAGCGATAGCGGGGCGCACAGATACGCAGTATTTT	CASSEAIAGRTDTQYF	TRBD2	TRBV2	TRBJ2-3	-
TGTGCCAGCAGCTTAGCGACGGGGGGAAGCTATGAGCAGTTCTTC	CASSLATGGSYEQFF	TRBD2	TRBV7-6	TRBJ2-1	-
TGTGCCAGCTCACCAGGTCTTAGGGGAAAAGAGACCCAGTACTTC	CASSPGLRGKETQYF	-	TRBV18	TRBJ2-5	-
TGTGCCAGCAGCCAGGGACTAGCGGGAGAGCAGTACTTC	CASSQGLAGEQYF	TRBD2	TRBV14	TRBJ2-7	-
TGTGCCAGTAGTATGAGGAGGGCGGCTGAAGCTTTCTTT	CASSMRRAAEAFF	-	TRBV19	TRBJ1-1	-
TGCAGTGCTAGAGCGGGGTCACCCCTCCACTTT	CSARAGSPLHF	-	TRBV20-1	TRBJ1-6	once
TGTGCCAGCAGTTTAGCACCATGGCTCGCGGGGGGCACAGATACGCAGTATTTT	CASSLAPWLAGGTDTQYF	TRBD2	TRBV28	TRBJ2-3	-
TGTGCCAGCAGCTTAAATTCGGCAGGGGCCTATGGCTACACCTTC	CASSLNSAGAYGYTF	-	TRBV7-2	TRBJ1-2	-
TGTGCCAGCAGCCCAGGGGGCGGCGGGGAGCTGTTTTTT	CASSPGGGGELFF	TRBD1	TRBV7-3	TRBJ2-2	-
TGTGCCAGCAGTGGCCGTGGGGACAGGGGAGGCTATGGCTACACCTTC	CASSGRGDRGGYGYTF	TRBD1	TRBV6-1	TRBJ1-2	-